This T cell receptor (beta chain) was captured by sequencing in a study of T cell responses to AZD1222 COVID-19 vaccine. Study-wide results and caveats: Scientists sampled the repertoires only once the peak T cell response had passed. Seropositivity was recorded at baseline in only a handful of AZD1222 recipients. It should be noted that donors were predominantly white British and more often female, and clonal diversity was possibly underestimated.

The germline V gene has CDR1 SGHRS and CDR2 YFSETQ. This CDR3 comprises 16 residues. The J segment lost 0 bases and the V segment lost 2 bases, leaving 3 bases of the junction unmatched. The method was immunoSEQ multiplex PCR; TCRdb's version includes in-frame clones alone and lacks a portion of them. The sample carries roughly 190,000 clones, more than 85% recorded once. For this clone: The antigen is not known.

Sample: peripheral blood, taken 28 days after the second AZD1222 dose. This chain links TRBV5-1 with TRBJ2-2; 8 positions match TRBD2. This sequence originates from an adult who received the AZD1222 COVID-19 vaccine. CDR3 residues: CASSFSGVANTGELFF. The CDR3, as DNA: TGCGCCAGCAGCTTTAGCGGGGTTGCGAACACCGGGGAGCTGTTTTTT.